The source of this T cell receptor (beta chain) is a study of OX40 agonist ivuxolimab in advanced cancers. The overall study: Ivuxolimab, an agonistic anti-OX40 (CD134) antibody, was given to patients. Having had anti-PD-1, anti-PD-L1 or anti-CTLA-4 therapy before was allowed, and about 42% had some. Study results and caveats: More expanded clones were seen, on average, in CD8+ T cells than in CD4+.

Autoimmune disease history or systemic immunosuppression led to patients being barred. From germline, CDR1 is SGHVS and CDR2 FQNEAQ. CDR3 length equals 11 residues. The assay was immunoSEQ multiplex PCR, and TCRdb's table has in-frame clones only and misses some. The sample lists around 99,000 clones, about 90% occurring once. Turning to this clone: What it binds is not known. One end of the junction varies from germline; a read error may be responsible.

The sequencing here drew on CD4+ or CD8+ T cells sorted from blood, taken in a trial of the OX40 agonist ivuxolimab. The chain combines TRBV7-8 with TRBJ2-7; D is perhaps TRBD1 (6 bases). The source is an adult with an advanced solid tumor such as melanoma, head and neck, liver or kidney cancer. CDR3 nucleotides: TGTGCCAGCAGCTTAGGGACAGTCCCCCGCTTC. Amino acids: CASSLGTVPRF.